The rows below give T cell receptor beta chains drawn from one sample of a study. In TCRdb, the RT-PCR reads were re-called with MiXCR into one record per CDR3 protein. The sample holds fewer than 800,000 distinct CDR3 sequences, around 14% seen once. Sequenced material: memory CD4+ T cells from blood. Every receptor here comes from a female donor in good health, serving as a healthy control. CDR3s leave out the opening cysteine and the closing phenylalanine or tryptophan. The order of the fields is clone size, CDR3 length, V gene, CDR3 protein. Expanded clones get a size class; other rows say once, few or many, or leave the size out.

>.|14|TRBV28
ASSPPPTSGRYEQY
>.|15|TRBV12-3/TRBV12-4
ASSSPQGVVGHTEAF
>many|10|TRBV29-1
SVSRVWTEAF
>few|12|TRBV11-1
ASSWTSPSYEQY
>many|9|TRBV29-1
SVEDLNEQY
>few|12|TRBV6-5
ASSYDTSLGIQY
>many|13|TRBV29-1
SVDHRGGRGDTQY
>few|12|TRBV7-2
ASSQDRGVYGYT
>few|14|TRBV5-1
ASSLAGMRTNSPLH
>many|14|TRBV12-3/TRBV12-4
ASSGVLGAGKYEQY
>.|12|TRBV6-2/TRBV6-3
ASSYSRGYTEAF
>few|10|TRBV28
ASNSPYNEQF
>few|12|TRBV7-2
ASSYVAGGETQY
>few|13|TRBV7-3
ASSFRGLTTDTQY
>few|14|TRBV6-5
ASSYSFSGGASEQF
>few|13|TRBV7-2
ASSLQGFSSYGYT
>.|12|TRBV20-1
SAPTLGSGEKLF
>few|15|TRBV7-6
ASSFLTSGDSYNEQF
>many|13|TRBV24-1
ATSGIAGGSETQY
>many|12|TRBV20-1
SARDGGGDTEAF
>.|12|TRBV6-5
ASGLAGGFYEQY
>few|11|TRBV9
ASSVASGGPQH
>few|11|TRBV3-1
ASSRIAGGELF